This T cell receptor beta chain was sequenced for a study of Graves' ophthalmopathy and Graves' hyperthyroidism. Germline CDR1 reads KGHSH; CDR2 reads LQKENI. V was shortened by 4 bases and J by 4 bases, with 11 bases between the two germline ends. The length of the CDR3 is 13 residues. For repertoire sequencing, the TCR beta CDR3 regions were amplified from RNA transcripts. Following a first-round RT-PCR that used HTBI primers, a second-round multiplex PCR was carried out. TCRdb reprocessed the multiplex PCR reads via MiXCR and lists one record per CDR3 protein. The table has approximately 380,000 distinct CDR3 sequences, about 21% seen once.

This chain joins TRBV18 and TRBJ2-7; D possibly corresponds to TRBD1 (5 bases). The specimen was peripheral blood. This receptor was taken from a woman between 18 and 29 years old with stable Graves' hyperthyroidism. This CDR3 is CASSQGREYEQYF. The CDR3 region has the DNA TGTGCCAGCTCACAGGGGCGCGAGTACGAGCAGTACTTC. Together with reference TRBV18 and TRBJ2-7, the CDR3 gives the full variable domain: NAGVMQNPRHLVRRRGQEARLRCSPMKGHSHVYWYRQLPEEGLKFMVYLQKENIIDESGMPKERFSAEFPKEGPSILRIQQVVRGDSAAYFCASSQGREYEQYFGPGTRLTVT.